This T cell receptor beta chain appears in the sequencing data of a study of CD8 T cells in Susac syndrome. Sequencing of TCR beta drew on CD8+ and CD4+ T cells from blood. The study used treatment-naive patients who had stable or active relapsing-remitting disease as multiple sclerosis controls. Negative isolation was applied to CD8+ and CD4+ T cells, and FACS enrichment was applied to TEMRA cells. An input of roughly 0.45 to 1 ug of RNA was subjected to reverse transcription using random hexamers. Across 54 Vbeta and 13 Jbeta, immunoSEQ multiplex PCR amplified TCR beta CDR3. One entry per CDR3 protein, called by TCRdb with MiXCR from the immunoSEQ multiplex PCR reads. The data contain 300,000 or so distinct CDR3 sequences, about 91% of them singletons. Trimming removed 7 bases from V and 2 bases from J; junction bases left unmatched: 12. This CDR3 is 16 amino acids long. Per germline, CDR1 LNHDA and CDR2 SQIVND (reference sequence).

This TCR derives from a human donor with multiple sclerosis. This chain uses TRBV19 with TRBJ1-1; 8 bases line up with TRBD1. The sample consisted of CD4+ T cells from PBMCs. In DNA, the CDR3 is TGTGCCAGTATCCTTAGCTCGGGACAGGTTAACACTGAAGCTTTCTTT. It codes for CASILSSGQVNTEAFF.